This T cell receptor beta chain was sequenced during a study of identical twins. Using its own MiXCR run on the 5' RACE reads, TCRdb lists one record per CDR3 protein. The sample shows roughly 770,000 distinct CDR3 sequences, roughly 18% of them seen only once. Trimming took off 2 bases at V and 2 bases at J, with 9 bases between the two ends. The germline gives CDR1 SGHDN, CDR2 FVKESK. The CDR3 is 14 residues long. The same data also contributed to another study, on T cells expressing NK-cell markers.

The chain has TRBV14 and TRBJ2-5; D may match TRBD1 or TRBD2 (5 bases each). Sequenced input: PBMCs. This TCR derives from a woman under 30 in good health. The CDR3 is CASSQRWGQETQYF. In DNA, the CDR3 is TGTGCCAGCAGCCAACGATGGGGGCAAGAGACCCAGTACTTC.